These 20 T cell receptor beta chains originate from one sample sequenced in a study of identical twins. A single record per CDR3 protein comes from TCRdb applying MiXCR to the 5' RACE reads. The sample yields a few hundred thousand distinct CDR3 sequences, 9.6% seen once. The same data also contributed to another study, on yellow fever vaccine responses in identical twins.

Sequencing was done on a sample of PBMCs. These receptors all stem from a woman under 30 in good health.

This clonotype was seen a few times. The rearrangement joins TRBV15 to TRBJ2-3; 9 nucleotides match TRBD2. The germline V gene encodes CDR1 LNHNV and CDR2 YYDKDF (reference sequence). V gave up 2 bases and J gave up 5 bases; unmatched junction bases: 11. This CDR3 has 17 amino acids. In DNA, the CDR3 is TGTGCCACCAGCAGAACGCCGCCAGCGGGAGGATTAGATACGCAGTATTTT. Amino acid sequence: CATSRTPPAGGLDTQYF.

The gene calls are TRBV20-1 and TRBJ2-5; 11 bases agree with TRBD2. The CDR3 covers 17 residues. The V gene's germline CDR1 is DFQATT and CDR2 SNEGSKA (reference sequence). V was pared by 5 bases and J by 2 bases, with 13 bases of the junction left unmatched. In DNA form, the CDR3 reads TGCAGTGCTCCGACTAGCGGGGAGGCGACGAGGCAAGAGACCCAGTACTTC. Its protein product is CSAPTSGEATRQETQYF.

This clonotype was detected only a few times. This chain joins TRBV29-1 and TRBJ2-2, with D unclear. Germline V gene lookup returns CDR1 SQVTM and CDR2 ANQGSEA. The CDR3 contains 12 residues. V was pared by 7 bases and J by 3 bases, with 9 bases between. The CDR3 is CSDRMYTGELFF. CDR3 DNA: TGCAGCGACCGGATGTACACCGGGGAGCTGTTTTTT.

CDR3 DNA sequence: TGCGCCAGCAGCCCGACAGGGGGCGAAGCGGAGACCCAGTACTTC. It yields the protein CASSPTGGEAETQYF. V usage is TRBV5-1 and J usage is TRBJ2-5; 10 bases agree with TRBD1. CDR3 length equals 15 residues. Losses at the gene ends were 4 bases for V and 5 bases for J; bases not matched to a gene: 8. Germline values: CDR1 SGHRS, CDR2 YFSETQ.

This clonotype was observed at least ten times. The chain has TRBV5-4 and TRBJ2-4; 14 bases line up with TRBD2. The CDR3 is made up of 20 amino acids. Germline lookup yields CDR1 SGHNT and CDR2 YYREEE (reference sequence). J gave up 0 bases and V 0 bases, and 8 bases lay outside the gene matches. CDR3 DNA sequence: TGTGCCAGCAGCTTGGGACTAGCGGGAGGGCTAATGACAGCCAAAAACATTCAGTACTTC. It encodes CASSLGLAGGLMTAKNIQYF.

At least ten counts were recorded for this clonotype. This chain joins TRBV12-3 or TRBV12-4 and TRBJ2-1, with D possibly TRBD2 on 6 matching bases. V dropped 5 bases and J dropped 3 bases, with 14 bases sitting between them. CDR3 length: 15 amino acids. CDR3 in DNA: TGTGCCAGCAGTCCCCGGACTATTGACTACAATGAGCAGTTCTTC. This codes for CASSPRTIDYNEQFF.

Ten or more counts support this clonotype. The chain employs TRBV27 and TRBJ2-7; no definite D call. V was cut by 6 bases and J by 3 bases, with 6 bases left in between. CDR3 length equals 11 residues. Germline V gene lookup returns CDR1 MNHEY and CDR2 SMNVEV (reference sequence). The CDR3 is CASSDFYEQYF. The CDR3 bases are TGTGCCAGCAGCGACTTCTACGAGCAGTACTTC.

The gene calls are TRBV29-1 and TRBJ2-1; TRBD2 aligns across 8 bases. Trimming at V came to 6 bases and at J to 8 bases, leaving 12 bases not matched to a gene. The CDR3 sequence is 14 residues long. Germline V gene data show CDR1 as SQVTM and CDR2 as ANQGSEA. CDR3 nucleotide sequence: TGCAGCGTCGATGACAGGACTAGCAGGGATGAGCAGTTCTTC. Translated: CSVDDRTSRDEQFF.

The count of this clonotype is one. The V and J genes are TRBV2 and TRBJ2-7, with a tentative D call TRBD1 (6 bases). CDR3 size: 12 residues. Trimming removed 7 bases from V and 6 bases from J, with 13 bases in between. The germline V gene has CDR1 SNHLY and CDR2 FYNNEI. CDR3 nucleotides: TGTGCCAGCACACTTACAGGGATCGAGCAGTACTTC. The encoded protein is CASTLTGIEQYF.

The chain uses TRBV9 and TRBJ2-3, with D perhaps TRBD2 (6 bases). V was trimmed by 0 bases and J by 2 bases, leaving 13 bases between them. CDR1 is SGDLS and CDR2 is YYNGEE in the germline V gene. This CDR3 contains 16 residues. The CDR3, as DNA: TGTGCCAGCAGCGTAGAACATGGACTATTCACAGATACGCAGTATTTT. Encoded protein: CASSVEHGLFTDTQYF.

This rearrangement joins TRBV7-8 to TRBJ2-5; 8 bases match TRBD1. CDR1 is SGHVS and CDR2 is FQNEAQ in the germline V gene. V gave up 5 bases and J gave up 1 base; unmatched junction bases: 9. CDR3 length: 16 amino acids. CDR3 amino acids: CASSPRTGKLQETQYF. For the CDR3, the DNA is TGTGCCAGCAGCCCAAGGACAGGGAAGCTCCAAGAGACCCAGTACTTC.

The chain carries TRBV25-1 and TRBJ1-2, with D uncertain. The V gene lost 3 bases and the J gene lost 8 bases, with 4 bases spanning the gap. The CDR3 totals 10 residues. Germline V gives CDR1 MGHDK, CDR2 SYGVNS. The CDR3 reads CASSEGGYTF. CDR3 nucleotide sequence: TGTGCCAGCAGTGAGGGCGGCTACACCTTC.

This chain connects TRBV7-9 to TRBJ2-1, with 11 positions matching TRBD2. The CDR3 loop spans 15 amino acids. Unmatched junction bases numbered 5, after V lost 3 bases and J lost 7 bases. Per the germline V gene, CDR1 is SEHNR and CDR2 is FQNEAQ (reference sequence). In DNA form, the CDR3 reads TGTGCCAGCAGCTTCACTAGCGGGAGTAATAATGAGCAGTTCTTC. Amino acids: CASSFTSGSNNEQFF. The whole variable domain, remainder taken from reference TRBV7-9 and TRBJ2-1, is DTGVSQNPRHKITKRGQNVTFRCDPISEHNRLYWYRQTLGQGPEFLTYFQNEAQLEKSRLLSDRFSAERPKGSFSTLEIQRTEQGDSAMYLCASSFTSGSNNEQFFGPGTRLTVL.

The table lists this clonotype with a count of one. This chain uses TRBV4-1 with TRBJ2-5, with 9 bases matching TRBD1. Germline lookup yields CDR1 MGHRA and CDR2 YSYEKL. This CDR3 has 15 amino acids. V shed 0 bases, J shed 4 bases, and the junction held 3 bases outside the gene matches. The CDR3 spells CASSQEDRGSETQYF. CDR3 nucleotide sequence: TGCGCCAGCAGCCAAGAGGACAGGGGATCAGAGACCCAGTACTTC.

This chain links TRBV27 with TRBJ2-2; D is undetermined. CDR1 and CDR2 (germline): MNHEY, SMNVEV (reference sequence). The CDR3 loop spans 14 amino acids. Trimming left V 3 bases short and J 9 bases short, with 14 bases between. The CDR3 bases are TGTGCCAGCAGTTTCGGGCGCCCGGACCGGGAGCTGTTTTTT. This codes for CASSFGRPDRELFF.

This clonotype was counted between two and nine times. The chain links TRBV12-3 or TRBV12-4 to TRBJ1-5, with D perhaps TRBD1 (5 bases). This CDR3 spans 13 amino acids. Trimming took 6 bases from V and 7 from J, leaving 13 bases between them. For the CDR3, the DNA is TGTGCCAGCAGCAGAGCCCGGGACCAGCCCCAGCATTTT. As protein: CASSRARDQPQHF.

There are many counts of this clonotype. The chain combines TRBV7-2 with TRBJ2-4; the D gene is possibly TRBD2 (5 bases). Trimming left V 5 bases short and J 7 bases short, with 24 bases between. CDR3 length: 17 amino acids. Germline V gene sequence: CDR1 SGHTA, CDR2 FQGNSA. The CDR3 DNA sequence: TGTGCCAGCAGCGTATCCGGTAACGGACCATGGAGGAACATTCAGTACTTC. This encodes CASSVSGNGPWRNIQYF.

This clonotype occurred a few times. The chain has TRBV10-3 and TRBJ2-7, with a tentative D call TRBD1 (5 bases). Trimming removed 4 bases from V and 1 base from J, with 20 bases in between. The CDR3 loop spans 17 amino acids. In germline, CDR1 is ENHRY, CDR2 SYGVKD. CDR3 bases: TGTGCCATCAGTGTCAACGAAGGGGCCAGGTTGTCCTACGAGCAGTACTTC. Its translation is CAISVNEGARLSYEQYF.

There are a few counts of this clonotype. The V call is TRBV20-1, the J call TRBJ2-7; D is uncertain. The V end was cut by 7 bases, the J end by 0 bases, with 10 bases between. The CDR3 consists of 12 residues. CDR1 DFQATT and CDR2 SNEGSKA come from the germline V gene (reference sequence). The CDR3 is CSGKLASYEQYF. The CDR3 bases are TGCAGTGGGAAATTAGCCTCCTACGAGCAGTACTTC.

In this sample, this clonotype turned up many times. The chain is built from TRBV9 and TRBJ1-4; D is undetermined. From germline, CDR1 is SGDLS and CDR2 YYNGEE. The CDR3 loop spans 12 amino acids. Trimming left V 3 bases short and J 4 bases short, with 4 bases between. Here the CDR3 reads CASSDRNEKLFF. The CDR3 nucleotides read TGTGCCAGCAGCGACCGTAATGAAAAACTGTTTTTT.